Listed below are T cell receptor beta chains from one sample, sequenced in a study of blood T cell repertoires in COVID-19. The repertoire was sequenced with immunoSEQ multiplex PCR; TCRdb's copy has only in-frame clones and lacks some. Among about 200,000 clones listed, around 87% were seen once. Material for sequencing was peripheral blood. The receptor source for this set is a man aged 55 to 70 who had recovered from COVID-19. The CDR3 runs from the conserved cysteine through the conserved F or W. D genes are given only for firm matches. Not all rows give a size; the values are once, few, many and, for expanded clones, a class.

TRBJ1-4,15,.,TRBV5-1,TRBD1,TGCGCCAGCAGCAGGGACAGGGCAACTAATGAAAAACTGTTTTTT,CASSRDRATNEKLFF
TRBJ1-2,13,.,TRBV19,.,TGTGCCAGTAGTATTGAGGGAAACTATGGCTACACCTTC,CASSIEGNYGYTF
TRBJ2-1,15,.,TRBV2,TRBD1,TGTGCCAGCAGTCGAACAGGGGGCCGGGCCAATGAGCAGTTCTTC,CASSRTGGRANEQFF
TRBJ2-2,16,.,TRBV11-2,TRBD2,TGTGCCAGCAGTCCCGGGACTAGCGGAAAAACCGGGGAGCTGTTTTTT,CASSPGTSGKTGELFF
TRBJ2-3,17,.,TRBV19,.,TGTGCCAGTAGTCGTCTAACCTGGACAGCTAGCACAGATACGCAGTATTTT,CASSRLTWTASTDTQYF
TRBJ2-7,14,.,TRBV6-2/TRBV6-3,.,TGTGCCAGCAGTTCGGTCACCACAGCCTACGAGCAGTACTTC,CASSSVTTAYEQYF
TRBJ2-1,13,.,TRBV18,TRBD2,TGTGCCAGTATAGCGGGGGTGTACAATGAGCAGTTCTTC,CASIAGVYNEQFF
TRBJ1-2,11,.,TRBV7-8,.,TGTGCCAGCAGCTTAGGAGATGGCTACACCTTC,CASSLGDGYTF
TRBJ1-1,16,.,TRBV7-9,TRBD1,TGTGCCAGCAGCTCGAGGACAGGGACGGGAAACACTGAAGCTTTCTTT,CASSSRTGTGNTEAFF
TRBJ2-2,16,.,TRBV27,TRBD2,TGTGCCAGCAGTTTATTCCCTAGCGGGAACACCGGGGAGCTGTTTTTT,CASSLFPSGNTGELFF
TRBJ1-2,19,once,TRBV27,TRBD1,TGTGCCAGCATTGGATTGAGGTTGGCCAAACCGGGACAGCTTTATGGCTACACCTTC,CASIGLRLAKPGQLYGYTF
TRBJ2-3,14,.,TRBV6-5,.,TGTGCCAGCAGTACCCCCAGCGGAGCCGATACGCAGTATTTT,CASSTPSGADTQYF
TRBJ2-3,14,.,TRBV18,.,TGTGCCAGCTCACCTAGCGGTTGGGCAGATACGCAGTATTTT,CASSPSGWADTQYF
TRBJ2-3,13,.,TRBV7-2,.,TGTGCCAGCAGTCCCCTGTCTACAGATACGCAGTATTTT,CASSPLSTDTQYF
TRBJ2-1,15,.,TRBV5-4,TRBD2,TGTGCCAGCAGCCCACTAGCGGGGGGTTACAATGAGCAGTTCTTC,CASSPLAGGYNEQFF
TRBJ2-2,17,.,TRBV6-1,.,TGTGCCAGCAGTGAAGCGAGGTGGTACGCGAACACCGGGGAGCTGTTTTTT,CASSEARWYANTGELFF
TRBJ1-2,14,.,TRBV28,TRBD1,TGTGCCAGCAGTACAGGGGCAATATCCTATGGCTACACCTTC,CASSTGAISYGYTF
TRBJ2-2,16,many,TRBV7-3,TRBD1,TGTGCCAGCAGCCCAGGGGGTCGGGAAAGCACCGGGGAGCTGTTTTTT,CASSPGGRESTGELFF
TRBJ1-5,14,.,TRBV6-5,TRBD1,TGTGCCAGCAGTTCGGGACAGGATAATCAGCCCCAGCATTTT,CASSSGQDNQPQHF
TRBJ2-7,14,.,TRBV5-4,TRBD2,TGTGCCAGCAGTGATAGCGGGGGCTCCTACGAGCAGTACTTC,CASSDSGGSYEQYF
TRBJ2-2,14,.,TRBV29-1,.,TGCAGCGTTAAGACTTTCAGGGTACGCGGGGAGCTGTTTTTT,CSVKTFRVRGELFF
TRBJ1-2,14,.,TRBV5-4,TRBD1,TGTGCCAGCAGCTTGGCCGTAGGACAGGATGGCTACACCTTC,CASSLAVGQDGYTF
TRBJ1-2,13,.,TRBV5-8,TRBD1,TGTGCCAGCAGCTTGGGAGGGGGCCATGGCTACACCTTC,CASSLGGGHGYTF
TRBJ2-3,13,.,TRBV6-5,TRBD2,TGTGCCACCGGACTAGCGGACACAGATACGCAGTATTTT,CATGLADTDTQYF
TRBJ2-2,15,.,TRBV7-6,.,TGTGCCAGCAGCTTAAGTAGGAGGGAGGCCGGGGAGCTGTTTTTT,CASSLSRREAGELFF
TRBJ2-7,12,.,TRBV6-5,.,TGTGCCAGCGGGCTATACTCCTACGAGCAGTACTTC,CASGLYSYEQYF
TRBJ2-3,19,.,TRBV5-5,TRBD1,TGTGCCAGCAGCCCGGGGACAGAATTTACTCCGTACCTCACAGATACGCAGTATTTT,CASSPGTEFTPYLTDTQYF
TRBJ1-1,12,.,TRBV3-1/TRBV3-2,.,TGTGCCAGCAGCCAAGATCGAAGGAGGGCTTTCTTT,CASSQDRRRAFF
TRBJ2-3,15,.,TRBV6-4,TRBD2,TGTGCCAGCAGTGACCGGGGGGGACCCACAGATACGCAGTATTTT,CASSDRGGPTDTQYF
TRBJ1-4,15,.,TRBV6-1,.,TGTGCCAGCAGTGAGGGCAGTGCAACTAATGAAAAACTGTTTTTT,CASSEGSATNEKLFF
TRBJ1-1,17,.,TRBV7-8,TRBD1,TGTGCCAGCAGCTTAGCGCCGGGACAGGGCCTGAACACTGAAGCTTTCTTT,CASSLAPGQGLNTEAFF
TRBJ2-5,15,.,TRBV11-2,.,TGTGCCAGCAGCTTAGATCTGACAGGCGGCGAGACCCAGTACTTC,CASSLDLTGGETQYF
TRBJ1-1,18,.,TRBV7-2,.,TGTGCCAGCAGCCAAACGCGTATAAATACAGGGAGGGGTACTGAAGCTTTCTTT,CASSQTRINTGRGTEAFF
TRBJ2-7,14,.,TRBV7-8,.,TGTGCCAGCAGCTCAGTTCAGCGGCCCTACGAGCAGTACTTC,CASSSVQRPYEQYF
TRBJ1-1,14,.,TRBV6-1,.,TGTGCCAGCAGTGAGGGGGGGATGAACACTGAAGCTTTCTTT,CASSEGGMNTEAFF
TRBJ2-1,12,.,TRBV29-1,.,TGCAGCGTTGACCCTGTGTACAATGAGCAGTTCTTC,CSVDPVYNEQFF
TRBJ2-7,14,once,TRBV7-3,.,TGTGCCAGCAGCCAACAGGGCCCGTTAGGCGAGCAGTACTTC,CASSQQGPLGEQYF
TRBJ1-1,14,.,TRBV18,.,TGTGCCAGCTCACAGGACAACGGGGGCACTGAAGCTTTCTTT,CASSQDNGGTEAFF
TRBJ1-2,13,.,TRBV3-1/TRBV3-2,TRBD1,TGTGCCAGCAGCCAAGGACAGGGTGGCGGCTACACCTTC,CASSQGQGGGYTF
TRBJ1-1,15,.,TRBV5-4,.,TGTGCCAGCAGCCCATTCCCGGGGGGGGTTACTGAAGCTTTCTTT,CASSPFPGGVTEAFF